This entry concerns a single T cell receptor (beta chain). These data come from a study of shared clonotypes between healthy human individuals. Sorted-subset replicate PCR reactions were performed with about 210 ng DNA, corresponding to 30,000 to 35,000 T cell genomes. Clones were read by immunoSEQ multiplex PCR, and TCRdb kept only the in-frame ones, dropping some. The table records roughly 2.5 million clones, roughly 92% of them present only once. All donors were healthy HIV-negative adults lacking recent acute infections or vaccinations. From CD4+ cells came CD45RA+ naive and CD45RA-negative memory subsets. Trimming stripped 9 bases from V and 4 bases from J, with 18 bases between. Per the germline V gene, CDR1 is SNHLY and CDR2 is FYNNEI. This CDR3 has 14 residues.

Source material: naive CD4+ T cells sorted from blood. As for subset: CD45RA+ positively selected. This sequence was found in a man younger than 30 in good health. This chain joins TRBV2 and TRBJ1-2, with D possibly being TRBD1 (6 bases). CDR3 in amino acids: CASKPRGESYGYTF. CDR3 sequence (DNA): TGTGCCAGTAAGCCTAGGGGGGAGTCCTATGGCTACACCTTC. The full variable domain, with the rest looked up from reference TRBV2 and TRBJ1-2, is EPEVTQTPSHQVTQMGQEVILRCVPISNHLYFYWYRQILGQKVEFLVSFYNNEISEKSEIFDDQFSVERPDGSNFTLKIRSTKLEDSAMYFCASKPRGESYGYTFGSGTRLTVV.